The entry below describes one T cell receptor beta chain. These data originate in a study of blood T cell repertoires in COVID-19. About the study: COVID-19 samples collected from the United States, Italy and Spain covered acute and convalescent phases. PBMCs, B-cell-depleted T cells, or T cells were the source of the cDNA or gDNA that made up the material.

CDR1 SGHRS and CDR2 YFSETQ come from the germline V gene. The V gene lost 4 bases and the J gene lost 4 bases, with 18 bases spanning the gap. This CDR3 has 16 amino acids. As originally analysed: Reference gene primer amplification yielded estimated nucleated cell counts. TCRdb's copy holds only in-frame clones and misses some; the assay was immunoSEQ multiplex PCR. D and trimming were read from the DNA, whereas the V and J calls and clone size are those reported in that table. Of 120,000 or so clones in the sample, around 87% were seen once. The receptor was derived from a woman between 65 and 79 years old with acute or convalescent COVID-19. This chain uses TRBV5-1 with TRBJ1-5; TRBD1 is a possible D gene (6 bases). The sample was peripheral blood. The DNA of the CDR3 is TGCGCCAGCAGCCCCCCCGGATGGGACACAAATCAGCCCCAGCATTTT. Its translation is CASSPPGWDTNQPQHF.